The T cell receptor (beta chain) described here comes from a study of shared clonotypes between healthy human individuals. Study observations and caveats: It was anticipated that sequencing depth would influence how many clonotypes donors shared. Larger richness was generally estimated for naive than memory subsets.

V was trimmed by 2 bases and J by 0 bases, leaving 13 bases between them. Germline-derived CDR1 and CDR2 are MNHEY and SMNVEV (reference sequence). There are 16 residues in the CDR3. Using approximately 200 ng DNA, tens of thousands of T cell genomes, the sorted-subset replicate PCRs were run. The data were produced by immunoSEQ multiplex PCR, yet TCRdb's version contains in-frame clones alone and is incomplete. The sample shows about 2 million clones, about 95% of them seen only once. Naive CD8 cells lacked CD45RO and underwent positive selection for CCR7, leaving out terminally differentiated effector memory CD45RA+ cells. Those who donated, Caucasian adults without exception, all lived in Nashville, Tennessee. Comment on this clone: Its antigen is as yet unknown.

This receptor was taken from a man between 18 and 35 years old in good health. The rearrangement joins TRBV27 to TRBJ2-5; D gene ambiguous. Sequenced input: naive CD8+ T cells sorted from blood. The DNA for the CDR3 is TGTGCCAGCAGTTTACATCAGGAGTCGTACCAAGAGACCCAGTACTTC. This codes for CASSLHQESYQETQYF.